Shown below are 21 T cell receptor beta chains from a single sample sequenced in a study of blood T cell repertoires in COVID-19 (dated by TCRdb to 2019 to 2021). The library was produced with the immunoSEQ multiplex PCR assay. Held by TCRdb, this immuneACCESS table contains in-frame sequences only and omits some clones. Under half of the omission traces to an unresolved V gene where checked; the cause of the rest is unknown. In this sample the table shows about 20,000 clones, around 83% of which occur a single time. The ten largest clones represent around 30% of the sample. Sequenced: peripheral blood. The source is a human donor with active COVID-19. The donor label of this sample is uncertain.

The J gene is TRBJ2-5, the V gene TRBV5-4; 13 nucleotides match TRBD2. The CDR3 consists of 17 residues. Germline loops: CDR1 SGHNT, CDR2 YYREEE (reference sequence). V lost 0 bases and J lost 10; bases outside the gene matches: 12. The CDR3 here is CASSLANPGLAGYGQYF. DNA for the CDR3: TGTGCCAGCAGCTTGGCTAACCCGGGACTAGCGGGGTACGGCCAGTACTTC.

The V gene is TRBV6-5, the J gene TRBJ1-5, with D hard to call. The CDR3 runs 13 residues. The V gene lost 6 bases and the J gene lost 2 bases, with 8 bases spanning the gap. The germline V gene has CDR1 MNHEY and CDR2 SVGAGI. The CDR3 nucleotides read TGTGCCAGCAGAGTGAGCGGCAATCAGCCCCAGCATTTT. Protein product: CASRVSGNQPQHF.

This clone turned up a few times. The chain combines TRBV28 with TRBJ1-6, with D possibly TRBD1 on 5 matching bases. CDR1 and CDR2 (germline): MDHEN, SYDVKM. V shed 6 bases and J shed 11 bases, with 14 bases lying between them. CDR3 length: 13 amino acids. The DNA for the CDR3 is TGTGCCAGCAGATCCCGACAGAGCCCACCCCTCCACTTT. Encoded protein: CASRSRQSPPLHF.

The chain couples TRBV7-3 to TRBJ2-1; 10 nucleotides match TRBD2. This CDR3 has 16 amino acids. Germline V CDR1 and CDR2: SGHTA, FQGTGA. V shed 3 bases and J 8 bases; nucleotides not matched to a gene: 10. The CDR3 DNA reads TGTGCCAGCAGCTTCTCTAGCGGGAGCGGGGGCGATGAGCAGTTCTTC. This sequence encodes CASSFSSGSGGDEQFF.

The rearrangement joins TRBV5-6 to TRBJ2-5; possible D gene TRBD2, 5 bases. Looked up from germline, CDR1 is SGHDT and CDR2 is YYEEEE. CDR3 length: 13 residues. The V and J ends lost 5 bases and 1 base respectively, with 9 bases between them. This CDR3 reads CASRRGLQETQYF. In DNA form, the CDR3 reads TGTGCCAGCAGGCGAGGGCTCCAAGAGACCCAGTACTTC.

V is TRBV6-5 and J is TRBJ2-1, with TRBD2 identical over 11 bases. CDR3 size: 14 residues. The trim removed 8 bases at V and 8 bases at J, leaving 8 bases unmatched. Germline V gives CDR1 MNHEY, CDR2 SVGAGI. CDR3 in amino acids: CASGWLAGGHEQFF. In nucleotides, the CDR3 is TGTGCCAGCGGGTGGTTAGCGGGGGGGCATGAGCAGTTCTTC.

This chain uses TRBV10-2 with TRBJ1-1, with a possible D match to TRBD1 (5 bases). Germline loops: CDR1 WSHSY, CDR2 SAAADI. Trimming shortened V by 3 bases and J by 0 bases, and 8 bases separated the two germline ends. This CDR3 contains 14 residues. The CDR3 region is CASSEQELNTEAFF. CDR3 in DNA: TGCGCCAGCAGTGAACAGGAACTGAACACTGAAGCTTTCTTT.

The gene calls are TRBV9 and TRBJ2-3; D may be TRBD2 (7 bases). With 0 bases removed from V and 7 bases from J, the gap between germline ends came to 18 bases. This CDR3 comprises 16 residues. Germline CDR1 SGDLS, CDR2 YYNGEE. CDR3 in amino acids: CASSVDSGGLQNTQYF. The CDR3 nucleotides read TGTGCCAGCAGCGTAGATTCGGGGGGCTTACAAAATACGCAGTATTTT. Looking up the rest from reference TRBV9 and TRBJ2-3 gives the full variable domain: DSGVTQTPKHLITATGQRVTLRCSPRSGDLSVYWYQQSLDQGLQFLIQYYNGEERAKGNILERFSAQQFPDLHSELNLSSLELGDSALYFCASSVDSGGLQNTQYFGPGTRLTVL.

The V call is TRBV11-3, the J call TRBJ2-2, with D unclear. Germline CDR1 reads SGHNT; CDR2 reads YENEEA. Trimming left V 0 bases short and J 5 bases short, with 4 bases between. This CDR3 has 13 amino acids. The CDR3 nucleotides read TGTGCCAGCAGCTTAGATCGTACCGGGGAGCTGTTTTTT. It is translated as CASSLDRTGELFF.

This sequence joins TRBV19 and TRBJ1-5; 9 bases fit TRBD1. The germline V gene encodes CDR1 LNHDA and CDR2 SQIVND (reference sequence). Losses at the gene ends were 8 bases for V and 6 bases for J; bases not matched to a gene: 8. The CDR3 sequence is 14 residues long. The CDR3 region has the DNA TGTGCCAGTTGGGACAGGGTTTACGGTCAGCCCCAGCATTTT. This gives the protein CASWDRVYGQPQHF. Full variable domain (rest looked up from reference TRBV19 and TRBJ1-5): DGGITQSPKYLFRKEGQNVTLSCEQNLNHDAMYWYRQDPGQGLRLIYYSQIVNDFQKGDIAEGYSVSREKKESFPLTVTSAQKNPTAFYLCASWDRVYGQPQHFGDGTRLSIL.

The CDR3: CASSFRDTSYEQYF. In nucleotides, the CDR3 is TGTGCCAGCAGTTTTCGTGACACCTCCTACGAGCAGTACTTC. J is TRBJ2-7 and V is TRBV27; D not certain. Germline V gene data show CDR1 as MNHEY and CDR2 as SMNVEV (reference sequence). V lost 3 bases and J lost 0, with 9 bases in between. The CDR3 totals 14 residues.

V and J are TRBV18 and TRBJ1-1; D perhaps matches TRBD1 (5 bases). The CDR3 extends over 14 amino acids. Trimming left V 4 bases short and J 5 bases short, with 14 bases between. CDR1 is KGHSH, CDR2 LQKENI, per germline. For the CDR3, the DNA is TGTGCCAGCTCACAAGAACAGGCGGGGACTGAAGCTTTCTTT. Translating gives CASSQEQAGTEAFF.

The rearrangement uses TRBV7-2 and TRBJ2-3; perhaps TRBD2 as D (5 bases). V was shortened by 5 bases and J by 3 bases, with 24 bases between the two germline ends. The V gene's germline CDR1 is SGHTA and CDR2 FQGNSA. The CDR3 is made up of 18 amino acids. The CDR3 reads CASSRKTNEGLVTDTQYF. The CDR3 bases are TGTGCCAGCAGCCGTAAAACAAACGAGGGCCTGGTGACAGATACGCAGTATTTT.

The V and J genes are TRBV5-4 and TRBJ1-2; D may be TRBD1 (5 bases). CDR3 length: 13 amino acids. Trimming removed 0 bases from V and 3 bases from J, with 6 bases in between. Germline CDR1 SGHNT, CDR2 YYREEE (reference sequence). This chain's CDR3 is CASSLGGDYGYTF. The CDR3 bases are TGTGCCAGCAGCTTGGGGGGGGACTATGGCTACACCTTC.

The chain joins TRBV5-6 to TRBJ2-5, with D unresolved. The CDR3 extends over 13 amino acids. CDR1 and CDR2 (germline): SGHDT, YYEEEE. V gave up 1 base and J gave up 2 bases, with 6 bases separating them. The CDR3 bases are TGTGCCAGCAGCTTGTGGCCACAAGAGACCCAGTACTTC. Its translation is CASSLWPQETQYF.

This clone was counted once. The rearrangement links TRBV5-4 to TRBJ1-6; TRBD1 is a possible D gene (5 bases). V dropped 4 bases and J dropped 7 bases, with 18 bases sitting between them. The CDR3 spans 16 residues. Germline V lookup: CDR1 SGHNT, CDR2 YYREEE (reference sequence). CDR3 in amino acids: CASSPRLGGSNSPLHF. Written as DNA, the CDR3 is TGTGCCAGCAGCCCGCGCTTGGGGGGGTCAAATTCACCCCTCCACTTT.

This CDR3 reads CASSQDGTGLGLGKGRQYF. The CDR3 nucleotides read TGCGCCAGCAGCCAAGACGGGACAGGGTTAGGGTTAGGGAAGGGGCGGCAGTACTTC. The rearrangement links TRBV4-1 to TRBJ2-7; TRBD1 matches 9 bases. The CDR3 is made up of 19 amino acids. V lost 0 bases to trimming and J lost 9 bases; unmatched junction nucleotides: 21. Germline CDR1 and CDR2: MGHRA and YSYEKL.

The chain combines TRBV7-8 with TRBJ2-5; D gene uncertain. Between the trimmed V and J ends, which lost 1 base and 2 bases, there was a span of 11 bases. The germline V gene encodes CDR1 SGHVS and CDR2 FQNEAQ. This CDR3 region has 15 residues. As DNA, the CDR3 is TGTGCCAGCAGCTTAGGACTTCGAACTCAAGAGACCCAGTACTTC. It encodes CASSLGLRTQETQYF.

The V gene is TRBV29-1, the J gene TRBJ1-1, with TRBD1 as a possible D gene (6 bases). The CDR3 contains 13 residues. The germline V gene has CDR1 SQVTM and CDR2 ANQGSEA. Trimming took off 7 bases at V and 0 bases at J, with 12 bases between the two ends. CDR3 region: CSGNRDMNTEAFF. DNA of the CDR3: TGCAGCGGCAACAGGGACATGAACACTGAAGCTTTCTTT.

CDR3 coding DNA: TGTGCCAGCAGCTTGGCGAGCGGGGAGACCCAGTACTTC. Its protein product is CASSLASGETQYF. The chain couples TRBV5-6 to TRBJ2-5; D possibly corresponds to TRBD2 (6 bases). With 0 bases removed from V and 5 bases from J, the gap between germline ends came to 8 bases. Per germline, CDR1 SGHDT and CDR2 YYEEEE. CDR3 length: 13 amino acids. Together with reference TRBV5-6 and TRBJ2-5, the CDR3 gives the full variable domain: DAGVTQSPTHLIKTRGQQVTLRCSPKSGHDTVSWYQQALGQGPQFIFQYYEEEERQRGNFPDRFSGHQFPNYSSELNVNALLLGDSALYLCASSLASGETQYFGPGTRLLVL.

This chain joins TRBV27 and TRBJ2-2; 10 bases are a match to TRBD2. CDR1 and CDR2 (germline): MNHEY, SMNVEV (reference sequence). Trimming took 3 bases from V and 1 from J; bases not matched to a gene: 8. CDR3 length: 18 amino acids. The CDR3: CASSFTSGAWGNTGELFF. The CDR3 DNA follows: TGTGCCAGCAGTTTTACTAGCGGGGCATGGGGGAACACCGGGGAGCTGTTTTTT.